The source of this T cell receptor (beta chain) is a study of blood T cells in healthy people across ages. General study points: CMV status of donors was unknown, possibly confounding expanded clonotype changes.

Worth noting for this clonotype: Antigen specificity is unknown.

Sample-barcoded 5' priming and a J-beta primer mix drove a second PCR of about 6 to 12 cycles. Every cDNA molecule carried a tag from a template-switch adaptor bearing 12 random nucleotides. Each CDR3 protein gets one entry after TCRdb re-called the 5' RACE reads with MiXCR. The data hold around 1.1 million distinct CDR3 sequences, with roughly two fifths observed a single time. The V end was cut by 5 bases, the J end by 4 bases, with 11 bases between. CDR1 and CDR2 from the germline V gene are DFQATT and SNEGSKA (reference sequence). This CDR3 contains 12 residues. This receptor was taken from a man aged 18 to 29 in good health. The chain links TRBV20-1 to TRBJ1-2; D may be TRBD1 (6 bases). The sequenced sample was blood. CDR3 coding DNA: TGCAGTGCTTTCGGACAGCCCTATGGCTACACCTTC. As protein: CSAFGQPYGYTF.